These T cell receptor beta chains were read from a single sample in a study of cytomegalovirus exposure and HLA in healthy donors. Only in-frame clones appear in the TCRdb table, and some are missing; sequencing was by immunoSEQ multiplex PCR. In all, the sample yields some 150,000 clones. Sample: PBMCs. Receptor source: a woman in her late teens or twenties in good health and CMV-seropositive. Both conserved end residues are part of each CDR3. D genes are given only for firm matches.

TGCGCCAGCCACCCACAGGGGGCAAATGAAGCTTTCTTT	CASHPQGANEAFF	TRBV5-1	TRBJ1-1	TRBD1
TGTGCCAGCTCACCACCGGGACAGGGAACCAACTATGGCTACACCTTC	CASSPPGQGTNYGYTF	TRBV18	TRBJ1-2	TRBD1
TGTGCCACCAGGCGGAGGGATAGCAATCAGCCCCAGCATTTT	CATRRRDSNQPQHF	TRBV19	TRBJ1-5	.
TGTGCCAGCAGCCGTCAGGGGGCATTTTCCTACGAGCAGTACTTC	CASSRQGAFSYEQYF	TRBV28	TRBJ2-7	TRBD1
TGTGCCAGCAGCAGGACCTGGGACAGGGGGTCCGCTTTCTATGGCTACACCTTC	CASSRTWDRGSAFYGYTF	TRBV5-6	TRBJ1-2	TRBD1
TGTGCCATCAGTGATCGGGGGGCTAGCTCCTACGAGCAGTACTTC	CAISDRGASSYEQYF	TRBV10-3	TRBJ2-7	.
TGTGCCTGGAAAAGAACAGGGGCATTTGCAGATACGCAGTATTTT	CAWKRTGAFADTQYF	TRBV30	TRBJ2-3	TRBD1
TGTGCCAGCAGCGTAGTCCCAGGGGAGAACACTGAAGCTTTCTTT	CASSVVPGENTEAFF	TRBV9	TRBJ1-1	.
TGTGCCAGCAGTCCCTTTGGACTGAACCAAGAGACCCAGTACTTC	CASSPFGLNQETQYF	TRBV6-5	TRBJ2-5	.
TGTGCCAGCACCGACGGACTAGTACCCTACGAGCAGTACTTC	CASTDGLVPYEQYF	TRBV6-5	TRBJ2-7	TRBD2
TGTGCCAGCAGCGGCCTAGCGGGGGGGCGCGGGGCCTACAATGAGCAGTTCTTC	CASSGLAGGRGAYNEQFF	TRBV9	TRBJ2-1	TRBD2
TGTGCCAGCAGCCCTCACAGGGTTGGCAATCAGCCCCAGCATTTT	CASSPHRVGNQPQHF	TRBV6-1	TRBJ1-5	.
TGTGCCAGCAGAACGACAGGACCCTCCTACGAGCAGTACTTC	CASRTTGPSYEQYF	TRBV11-3	TRBJ2-7	.
TGTGCCAGCAGCTTGTGGTGGACAGGGCGCGAGACCCAGTACTTC	CASSLWWTGRETQYF	TRBV5-4	TRBJ2-5	TRBD1
TGCGCCAGCAGCTTGGGGAGGCCACTAGCAGCCTACAATGAGCAGTTCTTC	CASSLGRPLAAYNEQFF	TRBV5-1	TRBJ2-1	.
TGCGCCAGCAGCCAAAAAGGAAGACAGGGTAAGGAGACCCAGTACTTC	CASSQKGRQGKETQYF	TRBV4-1	TRBJ2-5	TRBD1
TGTGCCAGCAGCTCAGTGGGGGGTCGGACTGAAGCTTTCTTT	CASSSVGGRTEAFF	TRBV7-9	TRBJ1-1	.
TGTGCCAGCTCAAGGGACAGGGGCGAGCAGTACTTC	CASSRDRGEQYF	TRBV18	TRBJ2-7	TRBD1
TGTGCCAGCAGCCTGGAGCCGGGAAGGAATTCACCCCTCCACTTT	CASSLEPGRNSPLHF	TRBV5-4	TRBJ1-6	.
TGCGCCAGCAGTTGGGAGGGGCTAACTGAAGCTTTCTTT	CASSWEGLTEAFF	TRBV6-5	TRBJ1-1	.
TGTGCCAGCAGCGTACAACAAGATTATGGCTACACCTTC	CASSVQQDYGYTF	TRBV9	TRBJ1-2	.
TGTGCCAGCAGCGTAGAAGGGCTAGCGGGGGCTTACTCCTACAATGAGCAGTTCTTC	CASSVEGLAGAYSYNEQFF	TRBV9	TRBJ2-1	TRBD2
TGTGCCAGCAGCTATGAAGGGGGAAGCCAAGAGACCCAGTACTTC	CASSYEGGSQETQYF	TRBV7-6	TRBJ2-5	.
TGTGCCAGCAGCTATCGTGCGCCGGGTGTCAATGAGCAGTTCTTC	CASSYRAPGVNEQFF	TRBV5-4	TRBJ2-1	.
TGTGCCAGCAGTGGTTGGACTAGCGGGGGGGGGACCCAGTACTTC	CASSGWTSGGGTQYF	TRBV25-1	TRBJ2-5	TRBD2
TGTGCCAGCAGACGGGACAGTTACACCGGGGAGCTGTTTTTT	CASRRDSYTGELFF	TRBV7-2	TRBJ2-2	TRBD1
TGTGCCAGCAGCCCGGACAGGGGAGGACGGCCCCAGCATTTT	CASSPDRGGRPQHF	TRBV6-5	TRBJ1-5	TRBD1
TGTGCCAGCAGCGTAGGGCCGGGGGGGGACACCGGGGAGCTGTTTTTT	CASSVGPGGDTGELFF	TRBV9	TRBJ2-2	TRBD2
TGTGCCAGCAGCCTTACCGGGACTAGGGTCTACGAGCAGTACTTC	CASSLTGTRVYEQYF	TRBV4-2	TRBJ2-7	TRBD2
TGCAGCGTTCCGATACAGGTCCAGCAGTTCTTC	CSVPIQVQQFF	TRBV29-1	TRBJ2-1	.
TGTGCCAGCAGCCGCCGCGGACTAGCGGGGGCCTTACGCACAGATACGCAGTATTTT	CASSRRGLAGALRTDTQYF	TRBV4-2	TRBJ2-3	TRBD2
TGTGCCAGCAGCGCGGACAGTCTCAATCAGCCCCAGCATTTT	CASSADSLNQPQHF	TRBV6-1	TRBJ1-5	.
TGTGCCAGCAGCGTAGGTATTGCGGCCGACTATGGCTACACCTTC	CASSVGIAADYGYTF	TRBV9	TRBJ1-2	.
TGTGCCAGCCTTACACGACTCTCGGATGAGCAGTTCTTC	CASLTRLSDEQFF	TRBV2	TRBJ2-1	.
TGTGCCAGCAGCTTAATGGGACAGCTCTTCTACGAGCAGTACTTC	CASSLMGQLFYEQYF	TRBV11-2	TRBJ2-7	TRBD1
TGCAGCGTTGGACAGGGGGCAAATGAGCAGTTCTTC	CSVGQGANEQFF	TRBV29-1	TRBJ2-1	TRBD1
TGTGCCAGCAGCTCCAGAAGAGGTCTAGGTGGCAATGAGCAGTTCTTC	CASSSRRGLGGNEQFF	TRBV7-8	TRBJ2-1	.
TGCGCCAGCAGCCAAGAGACTAGCGGTATCGAGCAGTTCTTC	CASSQETSGIEQFF	TRBV4-1	TRBJ2-1	TRBD2
TGTGCCAGCAGCTTAGGGGCCTCGCAGGGGCTGACTGGGGGGCAGTACTTC	CASSLGASQGLTGGQYF	TRBV7-2	TRBJ2-7	.
TGTGCCAGCAGACAAGACTTACTAGCGGGAGGTAGGGATGAGCAGTTCTTC	CASRQDLLAGGRDEQFF	TRBV7-9	TRBJ2-1	TRBD2
TGCGCCAGCAGAAAGGGACTAGCGGGAGACAATGAGCAGTTCTTC	CASRKGLAGDNEQFF	TRBV4-1	TRBJ2-1	TRBD2